The T cell receptor beta chain under discussion was sequenced for a study of blood T cells in healthy people across ages. The germline V and J ends were trimmed by 1 base and 6 bases, with 7 bases remaining between them. The CDR3 sequence is 13 residues long. Germline V CDR1 and CDR2: SGHRS, YFSETQ. Findings and caveats of the study: Both higher diversity and more naive CD4+ cells marked long-lived donors when set against aged donors. Nothing was known about donor CMV status, and this possibly confounded expanded clonotype changes. Per million T cells, the diversity of TCR beta decreased roughly linearly as age advanced.

Then a second PCR, running roughly 6 to 12 cycles, was carried out with a sample-barcoded 5' primer and a J-beta primer mix. Each of the cDNA molecules was tagged by a template-switch adaptor with 12 random nucleotides. TCRdb reanalysed the 5' RACE reads using MiXCR and keeps one entry per CDR3 protein. The sample shows 600,000 or so distinct CDR3 sequences, roughly 30% of them seen only once. At least ten counts were recorded for this clonotype. Its antigen is undetermined. The J gene is TRBJ2-2, the V gene TRBV5-1; D is undetermined. This sequence originates from a woman aged 80 or over in good health. Sequences were obtained from blood. CDR3 DNA sequence: TGCGCCAGCAGCTTGCTTGTTCCCGGGGAGCTGTTTTTT. Protein product: CASSLLVPGELFF. Full variable domain (rest looked up from reference TRBV5-1 and TRBJ2-2): KAGVTQTPRYLIKTRGQQVTLSCSPISGHRSVSWYQQTPGQGLQFLFEYFSETQRNKGNFPGRFSGRQFSNSRSEMNVSTLELGDSALYLCASSLLVPGELFFGEGSRLTVL.